These T cell receptor beta chains were read from a single sample in a study of CD8+ T cells in alopecia areata. Clones were sequenced by immunoSEQ multiplex PCR, and TCRdb holds only the in-frame ones, with some missing. The table lists 150,000 or so clones, roughly 50% of them singletons. Sequencing used CD4+ T cells sorted from blood. The receptors originated from a human donor with alopecia areata. Both conserved end residues are part of each CDR3. D genes are given only for firm matches. Not all rows give a size; the values are once, few, many and, for expanded clones, a class.

d_call: NA
v_call: TRBV30
j_call: TRBJ1-5
cdr3_length: 14
clone_size: few
cdr3_aa: CAWSVLEGGQPQHF
cdr3_nt: TGTGCCTGGAGTGTACTTGAGGGGGGCCAGCCCCAGCATTTT

d_call: NA
v_call: TRBV4-1
j_call: TRBJ2-7
cdr3_length: 13
clone_size: NA
cdr3_aa: CASSQGAGYEQYF
cdr3_nt: TGCGCCAGCAGCCAAGGGGCTGGGTACGAGCAGTACTTC

d_call: TRBD1
v_call: TRBV30
j_call: TRBJ1-5
cdr3_length: 12
clone_size: NA
cdr3_aa: CAIGGGNQPQHF
cdr3_nt: TGTGCCATAGGGGGCGGCAATCAGCCCCAGCATTTT

d_call: TRBD1
v_call: TRBV7-2
j_call: TRBJ1-5
cdr3_length: 15
clone_size: NA
cdr3_aa: CASSLVHRGIQPQHF
cdr3_nt: TGTGCCAGCAGCTTAGTTCACAGGGGTATTCAGCCCCAGCATTTT

d_call: NA
v_call: TRBV5-1
j_call: TRBJ1-2
cdr3_length: 13
clone_size: NA
cdr3_aa: CASSLAGLGGYTF
cdr3_nt: TGCGCCAGCAGCTTGGCCGGGTTAGGTGGCTACACCTTC

d_call: NA
v_call: TRBV5-1
j_call: TRBJ2-3
cdr3_length: 13
clone_size: NA
cdr3_aa: CASAAGSTDTQYF
cdr3_nt: TGCGCCAGCGCGGCGGGGAGCACAGATACGCAGTATTTT

d_call: TRBD2
v_call: TRBV29-1
j_call: TRBJ2-7
cdr3_length: 16
clone_size: NA
cdr3_aa: CSVVTGTSGRGYEQYF
cdr3_nt: TGCAGCGTTGTTACCGGGACTAGCGGGAGGGGCTACGAGCAGTACTTC

d_call: NA
v_call: TRBV6-5
j_call: TRBJ1-1
cdr3_length: 11
clone_size: NA
cdr3_aa: CASSYPPEAFF
cdr3_nt: TGTGCCAGCAGTTACCCCCCTGAAGCTTTCTTT

d_call: NA
v_call: TRBV2
j_call: TRBJ2-5
cdr3_length: 13
clone_size: few
cdr3_aa: CASSGQGQETQYF
cdr3_nt: TGTGCCAGCAGTGGGCAGGGCCAAGAGACCCAGTACTTC

d_call: NA
v_call: TRBV4-1
j_call: TRBJ1-2
cdr3_length: 13
clone_size: NA
cdr3_aa: CASSQDPTQGYTF
cdr3_nt: TGCGCCAGCAGCCAAGATCCCACCCAGGGCTACACCTTC

d_call: NA
v_call: TRBV29-1
j_call: TRBJ1-2
cdr3_length: 11
clone_size: few
cdr3_aa: CSVGSGDGYTF
cdr3_nt: TGCAGCGTTGGTTCCGGGGATGGCTACACCTTC

d_call: NA
v_call: TRBV27
j_call: TRBJ2-1
cdr3_length: 17
clone_size: NA
cdr3_aa: CASSLKELGVLGNEQFF
cdr3_nt: TGTGCCAGCAGTTTAAAGGAACTGGGAGTTTTAGGCAATGAGCAGTTCTTC

d_call: TRBD2
v_call: TRBV4-2
j_call: TRBJ2-3
cdr3_length: 16
clone_size: NA
cdr3_aa: CASSRQLAEPGDTQYF
cdr3_nt: TGTGCCAGCAGCCGTCAACTAGCGGAGCCAGGAGATACGCAGTATTTT

d_call: TRBD1
v_call: TRBV6-5
j_call: TRBJ2-5
cdr3_length: 14
clone_size: NA
cdr3_aa: CASSQYRGRETQYF
cdr3_nt: TGTGCCAGCAGCCAATACAGGGGGCGAGAGACCCAGTACTTC

d_call: NA
v_call: TRBV2
j_call: TRBJ1-1
cdr3_length: 12
clone_size: once
cdr3_aa: CASSDPNTEAFF
cdr3_nt: TGTGCCAGCAGTGACCCGAACACTGAAGCTTTCTTT

d_call: TRBD1
v_call: TRBV27
j_call: TRBJ2-3
cdr3_length: 14
clone_size: NA
cdr3_aa: CASHRTGGTDTQYF
cdr3_nt: TGTGCCAGCCACCGGACAGGGGGCACAGATACGCAGTATTTT

d_call: NA
v_call: TRBV4-1
j_call: TRBJ1-4
cdr3_length: 13
clone_size: NA
cdr3_aa: CASSQPTVGKLFF
cdr3_nt: TGCGCCAGCAGCCAACCGACAGTGGGAAAACTGTTTTTT

d_call: NA
v_call: TRBV7-2
j_call: TRBJ2-5
cdr3_length: 15
clone_size: NA
cdr3_aa: CASSPSSSEGETQYF
cdr3_nt: TGTGCCAGCAGCCCCAGTTCGAGCGAGGGGGAGACCCAGTACTTC

d_call: NA
v_call: TRBV7-9
j_call: TRBJ2-4
cdr3_length: 13
clone_size: few
cdr3_aa: CASSTLDRTRGYF
cdr3_nt: TGTGCCAGCAGCACACTAGACCGGACTCGGGGTTACTTC

d_call: NA
v_call: TRBV5-1
j_call: TRBJ2-6
cdr3_length: 16
clone_size: once
cdr3_aa: CASSSLDIIGANVLTF
cdr3_nt: TGCGCCAGCAGCTCACTGGACATTATCGGGGCCAACGTCCTGACTTTC

d_call: TRBD1
v_call: TRBV2
j_call: TRBJ1-5
cdr3_length: 13
clone_size: few
cdr3_aa: CASNRGSNQPQHF
cdr3_nt: TGTGCCAGCAACAGGGGGTCCAATCAGCCCCAGCATTTT

d_call: TRBD1
v_call: TRBV27
j_call: TRBJ1-1
cdr3_length: 14
clone_size: NA
cdr3_aa: CASRDRQGANEAFF
cdr3_nt: TGTGCCAGCAGAGACAGACAGGGGGCGAATGAAGCTTTCTTT

d_call: TRBD2
v_call: TRBV29-1
j_call: TRBJ2-3
cdr3_length: 17
clone_size: once
cdr3_aa: CSAGLAGGVTSTDTQYF
cdr3_nt: TGCAGCGCTGGACTAGCGGGAGGGGTTACTAGCACAGATACGCAGTATTTT

d_call: TRBD2
v_call: TRBV6-5
j_call: TRBJ2-3
cdr3_length: 15
clone_size: NA
cdr3_aa: CASSYSSLREGTQYF
cdr3_nt: TGTGCCAGCAGTTACTCGTCGTTGAGGGAGGGTACGCAGTATTTT

d_call: NA
v_call: TRBV6-1
j_call: TRBJ2-4
cdr3_length: 13
clone_size: NA
cdr3_aa: CASSQGAKNIQYF
cdr3_nt: TGTGCCAGCAGCCAGGGAGCCAAAAACATTCAGTACTTC